Only a few counts were recorded for the clone carrying this T cell receptor (beta chain). Trimming stripped 3 bases from V and 1 base from J, with 9 bases between. The CDR3 has 14 amino acids. Germline CDR1 SEHNR, CDR2 FQNEAQ (reference sequence). This record belongs to a study of T-cell memory formation after mild COVID-19. From the 5' RACE reads, TCRdb called clonotypes with MiXCR, one entry per CDR3 protein. The data hold 89,000 or so distinct CDR3 sequences, with about 13% observed a single time. This TCR derives from a man younger than 35 who had mild COVID-19 (a few samples of this study predate the infection). Cell type and time point are not known. The specimen sequenced was PBMCs or a T cell subset sorted from them (not recorded which). The chain employs TRBV7-9 and TRBJ2-5; the D is unclear. As DNA, the CDR3 is TGTGCCAGCAGCTTCCGAGAGATCCAAGAGACCCAGTACTTC. Its translation: CASSFREIQETQYF.